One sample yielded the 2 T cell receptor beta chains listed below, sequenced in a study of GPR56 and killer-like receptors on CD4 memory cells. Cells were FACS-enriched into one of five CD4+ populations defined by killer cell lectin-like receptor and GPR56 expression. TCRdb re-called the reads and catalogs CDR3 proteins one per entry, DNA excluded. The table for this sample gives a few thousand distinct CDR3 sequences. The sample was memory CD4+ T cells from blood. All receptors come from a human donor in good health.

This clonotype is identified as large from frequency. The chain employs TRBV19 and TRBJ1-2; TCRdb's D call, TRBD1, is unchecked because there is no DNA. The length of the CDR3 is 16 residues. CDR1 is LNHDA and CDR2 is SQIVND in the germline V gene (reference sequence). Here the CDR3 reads CASTPSRDRVNYGYTF.

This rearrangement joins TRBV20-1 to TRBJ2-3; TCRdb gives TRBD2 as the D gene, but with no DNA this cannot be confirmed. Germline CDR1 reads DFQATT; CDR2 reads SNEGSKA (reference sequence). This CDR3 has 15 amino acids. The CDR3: CSGRDGTSGTDTQYF.